The subject of this entry is one T cell receptor (beta chain). The CDR3 totals 15 residues. Trimming at V came to 6 bases and at J to 2 bases, leaving 6 bases not matched to a gene. The germline V gene has CDR1 ENHRY and CDR2 SYGVKD. Produced via immunoSEQ multiplex PCR; TCRdb's table is partial and in-frame only. The sample holds more than 85,000 clones, over 75% seen once. The entry originates in a study of blood T cell repertoires in COVID-19. The clonotype originates from a man aged 80 or over with active or convalescent COVID-19. The specimen sequenced was peripheral blood. This chain joins TRBV10-3 and TRBJ2-2, with 7 bases lining up with TRBD2. This chain's CDR3 is CAIREAGTNTGELFF. CDR3 nucleotides: TGTGCCATCAGGGAAGCGGGGACCAACACCGGGGAGCTGTTTTTT.